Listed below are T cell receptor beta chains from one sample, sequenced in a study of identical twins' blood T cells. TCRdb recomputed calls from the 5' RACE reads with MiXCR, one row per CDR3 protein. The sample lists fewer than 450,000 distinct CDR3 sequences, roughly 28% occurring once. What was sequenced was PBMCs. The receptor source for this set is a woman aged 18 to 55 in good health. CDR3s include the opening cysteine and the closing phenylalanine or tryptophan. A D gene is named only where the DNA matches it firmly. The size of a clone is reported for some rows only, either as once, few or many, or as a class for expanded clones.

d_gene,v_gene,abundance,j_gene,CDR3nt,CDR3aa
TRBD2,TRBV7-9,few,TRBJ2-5,TGTGCCAGCAGCTTAGTTTGGGGTTCGAGCGGGGCCCAAGAGACCCAGTACTTC,CASSLVWGSSGAQETQYF
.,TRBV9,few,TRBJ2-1,TGTGCCAGCAGCGTTAGACAGAGTTGGAGCTCCTACAATGAGCAGTTCTTC,CASSVRQSWSSYNEQFF
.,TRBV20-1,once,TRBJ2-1,TGCAGTGCTCTTTGGGTCACCCACAATGAGCAGTTCTTC,CSALWVTHNEQFF
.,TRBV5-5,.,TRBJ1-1,TGTGCCAGCAGTGGGGTTTCGAACACTGAAGCTTTCTTT,CASSGVSNTEAFF
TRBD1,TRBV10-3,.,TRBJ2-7,TGTGCCATCAGTGGGACAGGGTCGTACGAGCAGTACTTC,CAISGTGSYEQYF
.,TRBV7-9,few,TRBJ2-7,TGTGCCAGCAGCCCCATTCTCGGAGACGAGCAGTACTTC,CASSPILGDEQYF
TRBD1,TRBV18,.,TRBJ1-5,TGTGCCAGCTCATGGGGACAGGGGAGCAATCAGCCCCAGCATTTT,CASSWGQGSNQPQHF
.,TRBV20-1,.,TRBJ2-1,TGCAGTGTGGGCGGAGACTTGCGTGAGCAGTTCTTC,CSVGGDLREQFF
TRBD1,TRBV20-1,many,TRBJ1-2,TGCAGTGCTCCGACAGGGCACAAGGGCTACACCTTC,CSAPTGHKGYTF
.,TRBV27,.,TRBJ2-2,TGTGCCAGCAGTTTCACCCTAGGGGCCGGGGAGCTGTTTTTT,CASSFTLGAGELFF
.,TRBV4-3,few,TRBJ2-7,TGCGCCAGCAGCCACGAGTCACTAGATTCCTACGAGCAGTACTTC,CASSHESLDSYEQYF
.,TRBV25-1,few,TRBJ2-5,TGTGCCAGCAGTGAGGGTAACCAAGAGACCCAGTACTTC,CASSEGNQETQYF
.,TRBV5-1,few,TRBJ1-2,TGCGCCAGCAGCTTGTACAGGGCCGAAATCAACTATGGCTACACCTTC,CASSLYRAEINYGYTF
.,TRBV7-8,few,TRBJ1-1,TGTGCCAGCAGCTTGCCTTTTCAGGGAAACACTGAAGCTTTCTTT,CASSLPFQGNTEAFF
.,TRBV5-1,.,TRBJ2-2,TGCGCCAGCAGCTTGGACGCCACTAGTTTCTCAACCGGGGAGCTGTTTTTT,CASSLDATSFSTGELFF
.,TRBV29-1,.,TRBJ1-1,TGCAGCGTTGTTCGTTTTTCGGAGAGGGGAGCTTTCTTT,CSVVRFSERGAFF
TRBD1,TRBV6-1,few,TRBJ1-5,TGTGCCAGCGTGGCGGGGACAGGGGTTGGGCCCCAGCATTTT,CASVAGTGVGPQHF
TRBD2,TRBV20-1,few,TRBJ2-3,TGCAGTGCTGTAAGCGGGGGGGCCTTAGATACGCAGTATTTT,CSAVSGGALDTQYF
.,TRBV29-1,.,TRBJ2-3,TGCAGCGTTGAGTCCGCAGATACGCAGTATTTT,CSVESADTQYF
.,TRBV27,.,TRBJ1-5,TGTGCCAGCAGTTTATACCTGAATCAGCCCCAGCATTTT,CASSLYLNQPQHF
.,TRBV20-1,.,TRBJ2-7,TGCAGTGCTAGAGAGGTCCAGCCCTACGAGCAGTACTTC,CSAREVQPYEQYF
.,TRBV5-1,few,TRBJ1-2,TGCGCCAGCAGAACAAGGGTTTCTAACTATGGCTACACCTTC,CASRTRVSNYGYTF
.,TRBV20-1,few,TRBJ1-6,TGCAGTGCTAGACAGGGTGTGAATTCACCCCTCCACTTT,CSARQGVNSPLHF
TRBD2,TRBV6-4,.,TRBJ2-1,TGTGCCAGCAGTGACTCCGCTAGCGGTGAGCAGTTCTTC,CASSDSASGEQFF
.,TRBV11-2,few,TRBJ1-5,TGTGCCAGCAGCGAAAGCAATCAGCCCCAGCATTTT,CASSESNQPQHF
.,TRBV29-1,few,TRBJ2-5,TGCAGCGTTGAAACTTGGCAGACCCAGTACTTC,CSVETWQTQYF
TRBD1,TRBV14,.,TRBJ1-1,TGTGCCAGCAGCCAGGTACAGGGGGCAGTTTTAGATAAGAACACTGAAGCTTTCTTT,CASSQVQGAVLDKNTEAFF
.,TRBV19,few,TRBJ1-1,TGTGCCAGTAGTCCTATCAGGGGAGAAGCTTTCTTT,CASSPIRGEAFF
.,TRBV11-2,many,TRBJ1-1,TGTGCCAGCAGCCCCTTTAGAGGCAGAGCCATGAACACTGAAGCTTTCTTT,CASSPFRGRAMNTEAFF
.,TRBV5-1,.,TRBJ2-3,TGCGCCAGCAGCTTTCTTGGCGGGGGCCCCACAGATACGCAGTATTTT,CASSFLGGGPTDTQYF
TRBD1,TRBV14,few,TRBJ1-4,TGTGCCAGCAGCCAACTCTCCGGGACAGGGAATGAAAAACTGTTTTTT,CASSQLSGTGNEKLFF
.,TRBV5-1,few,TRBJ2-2,TGCGCCAGCAGCTCCGAGACAGGTTTCGGGGAGCTGTTTTTT,CASSSETGFGELFF
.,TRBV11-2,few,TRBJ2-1,TGTGCCAGCAGCTTAGTCGTAGCTAGCGCGATTTCTGAGCAGTTCTTC,CASSLVVASAISEQFF
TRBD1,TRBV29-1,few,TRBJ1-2,TGCAGCGTCGGTCAGGGGGCGCGGTATGGCTACACCTTC,CSVGQGARYGYTF
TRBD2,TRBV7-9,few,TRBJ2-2,TGTGCCAGCAGCTCAACTAGCGGGGGGAACGGGGAGCTGTTTTTT,CASSSTSGGNGELFF
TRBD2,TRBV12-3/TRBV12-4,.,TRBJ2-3,TGTGCCAGCGGGCTAGCGGGGACAGATACGCAGTATTTT,CASGLAGTDTQYF
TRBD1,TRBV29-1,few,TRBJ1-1,TGCAGCGGTAAGACAGGGACCACGAACACTGAAGCTTTCTTT,CSGKTGTTNTEAFF
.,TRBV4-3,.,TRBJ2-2,TGCGCCAGCAGCCGGACCGGACATACCGGGGAGCTGTTTTTT,CASSRTGHTGELFF
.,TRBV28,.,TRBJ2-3,TGTGCCAGCAGTTTGGTCATTCACTCTAGCACAGATACGCAGTATTTT,CASSLVIHSSTDTQYF
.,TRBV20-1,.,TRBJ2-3,TGCAGTGCTAGAGATGTAGGCACAGATACGCAGTATTTT,CSARDVGTDTQYF